This T cell receptor beta chain derives from a study of blood T cells in healthy people across ages. From germline, CDR1 is MNHEY and CDR2 SMNVEV (reference sequence). V gave up 4 bases and J gave up 8 bases, with 15 bases separating them. There are 13 residues in the CDR3. PCR was performed a second time for 7 to 11 cycles using a sample-barcoded 5' primer and a J-beta primer mix. TCRdb fed the 5' RACE reads into MiXCR, producing one record per CDR3 protein. The data hold 780,000 or so distinct CDR3 sequences, with 25% observed a single time. The data were also submitted as part of a second study, on T cells of mothers and their children. Turning to that study: Overlap in related mother-child pairs always slightly exceeded unrelated pairs, never significantly.

V gene TRBV27 combines with J gene TRBJ2-7; TRBD1 might be the D (5 bases). The TCR sequence derives from a boy between 10 and 17 years old in good health. Input material: blood. The CDR3 bases are TGTGCCAGCAGTTCAACAGGTGTGGTTAAGCAGTACTTC. It translates to CASSSTGVVKQYF.